Shown below are 8 T cell receptor beta chains from a single sample sequenced in a study of beta chain features in type 1 diabetes. Every isolated RNA sample was fully reverse transcribed, so sequencing captured expressed TCRB transcripts. Repertoires were generated with immunoSEQ multiplex PCR, while TCRdb's copy carries only in-frame clones and drops some. The sample lists 110,000 to 150,000 clones; 9.2% were seen once. The specimen sequenced was central memory CD4+ T cells from blood. The receptor source for this set is a young man in good health.

This clone was seen many times. The rearrangement uses TRBV28 and TRBJ2-7, with TRBD1 matching 7 bases. V was pared by 5 bases and J by 0 bases, with 7 bases of the junction left unmatched. The length of the CDR3 is 15 residues. Germline V gene lookup returns CDR1 MDHEN and CDR2 SYDVKM. In DNA form, the CDR3 reads TGTGCCAGCAGTATCCCGAGGGACAGCTCCTACGAGCAGTACTTC. Translating it yields CASSIPRDSSYEQYF.

J is TRBJ1-5 and V is TRBV28, with TRBD1 identical over 7 bases. Germline V gene data show CDR1 as MDHEN and CDR2 as SYDVKM. The CDR3 is made up of 11 amino acids. The CDR3, as DNA: TGTGGCACAGGGGGCAATCAGCCCCAGCATTTT. This codes for CGTGGNQPQHF.

This clone has ten or more counts. The chain couples TRBV28 to TRBJ2-4; 9 positions agree with TRBD1. Germline trimming cut 5 bases from V and 5 bases from J; bases unmatched to any gene: 7. CDR1 is MDHEN and CDR2 is SYDVKM in the germline V gene. The CDR3 extends over 15 amino acids. The CDR3 region is CASSGLGTGQNIQYF. The CDR3 bases are TGTGCCAGCAGTGGTCTTGGGACAGGGCAAAACATTCAGTACTTC.

The chain joins TRBV18 to TRBJ2-5; TRBD2 might be the D (6 bases). This CDR3 region has 15 residues. Germline V gives CDR1 KGHSH, CDR2 LQKENI. V lost 1 base to trimming and J lost 2 bases, with 11 bases between them. The CDR3 DNA sequence: TGTGCCAGCTCACCACAAGGACTAACTCAAGAGACCCAGTACTTC. Its translation: CASSPQGLTQETQYF.

This chain joins TRBV5-4 and TRBJ2-4; 7 nucleotides agree with TRBD1. J was trimmed by 3 bases and V by 3 bases; bases with no gene match: 6. This CDR3 comprises 15 residues. Germline V CDR1 and CDR2: SGHNT, YYREEE (reference sequence). The CDR3 loop is CASSYSRDSKNIQYF. The CDR3 DNA sequence: TGTGCCAGCAGCTATTCCCGGGACAGCAAAAACATTCAGTACTTC.

V and J are TRBV11-2 and TRBJ2-1; D is uncertain. The CDR3 sequence is 16 residues long. V was shortened by 4 bases and J by 0 bases, with 13 bases between the two germline ends. CDR1 is SGHAT and CDR2 is FQNNGV in the germline V gene. The CDR3 region is CASSSTDLLSYNEQFF. CDR3 nucleotide sequence: TGTGCCAGCAGCTCCACAGACCTACTCTCCTACAATGAGCAGTTCTTC. Supplemented by reference TRBV11-2 and TRBJ2-1, the full variable domain reads EAGVAQSPRYKIIEKRQSVAFWCNPISGHATLYWYQQILGQGPKLLIQFQNNGVVDDSQLPKDRFSAERLKGVDSTLKIQPAKLEDSAVYLCASSSTDLLSYNEQFFGPGTRLTVL.

V is TRBV6-1 and J is TRBJ2-3; TRBD2 matches 10 bases. The ends lost 0 bases at V and 9 bases at J; junction bases unmatched: 9. From germline, CDR1 is MNHNS and CDR2 SASEGT. The CDR3 consists of 16 residues. The CDR3 spells CASSEALLAGAGTQYF. CDR3 in DNA: TGTGCCAGCAGTGAAGCGCTGCTAGCGGGGGCCGGGACGCAGTATTTT.

This clone turned up a few times. The rearrangement joins TRBV2 to TRBJ1-5; tentatively, D is TRBD1 (5 bases). The germline V gene encodes CDR1 SNHLY and CDR2 FYNNEI. The CDR3 contains 15 residues. The V and J ends lost 3 bases and 6 bases respectively, with 15 bases between them. Here the CDR3 DNA reads TGTGCCAGCAGTGATGGGAGGGGAGGACGTCAGCCCCAGCATTTT. Translation gives CASSDGRGGRQPQHF.